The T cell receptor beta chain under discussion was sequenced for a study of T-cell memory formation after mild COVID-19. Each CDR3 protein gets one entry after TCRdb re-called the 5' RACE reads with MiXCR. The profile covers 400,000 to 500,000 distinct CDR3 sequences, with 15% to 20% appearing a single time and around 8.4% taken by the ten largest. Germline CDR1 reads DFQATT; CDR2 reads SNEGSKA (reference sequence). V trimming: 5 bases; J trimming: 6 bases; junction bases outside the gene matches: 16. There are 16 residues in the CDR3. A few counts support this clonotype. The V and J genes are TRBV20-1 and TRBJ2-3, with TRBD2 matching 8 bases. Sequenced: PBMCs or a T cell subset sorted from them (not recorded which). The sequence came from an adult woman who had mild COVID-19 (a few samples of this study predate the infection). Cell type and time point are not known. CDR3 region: CSAFSTSGISRDTQYF. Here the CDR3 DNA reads TGCAGTGCTTTCTCCACTAGCGGTATAAGCAGGGATACGCAGTATTTT.